One and the same sample provided the 15 T cell receptor beta chains below, sequenced in a study of technical replicates of blood from a handful of donors. Sequenced by immunoSEQ multiplex PCR; TCRdb stores in-frame clones only, minus some. Counted here are 44,000 or so clones, more than 85% occurring once; the ten biggest clones make up roughly 3.9%. The sample consisted of PBMCs. The receptors come from a human donor in good health. Some clones in this sample may be carry-over from other donors' samples.

The V call is TRBV7-3, the J call TRBJ1-1; D is possibly TRBD1 (6 bases). Germline V lookup: CDR1 SGHTA, CDR2 FQGTGA. The length of the CDR3 is 14 residues. Trimming stripped 2 bases from V and 5 bases from J, with 12 bases between. The CDR3: CASSLYPGVTEAFF. CDR3 nucleotides: TGTGCCAGCAGCTTATACCCAGGGGTGACTGAAGCTTTCTTT.

This clone has only one observation. V and J are TRBV4-2 and TRBJ2-2; 7 positions agree with TRBD1. With 4 bases clipped from V and 6 bases from J, the junction kept 5 bases outside the gene matches. Germline lookup yields CDR1 LGHNA and CDR2 YNFKEQ. The CDR3 has 14 amino acids. The CDR3: CASSPGQAAGELFF. The CDR3 region has the DNA TGTGCCAGCAGCCCCGGACAGGCCGCCGGGGAGCTGTTTTTT.

The chain has TRBV2 and TRBJ1-5; perhaps TRBD1 as D (6 bases). The CDR3 is made up of 12 amino acids. Trimming pared 8 bases from V and 7 bases from J, leaving 12 bases between. Germline-derived CDR1 and CDR2 are SNHLY and FYNNEI. The CDR3, as DNA: TGTGCCAGCTGGACAGAGGGGCAGCCCCAGCATTTT. Its translation is CASWTEGQPQHF.

This chain uses TRBV18 with TRBJ1-5; 8 bases map to TRBD1. Germline values: CDR1 KGHSH, CDR2 LQKENI. This CDR3 comprises 13 residues. The V segment lost 6 bases and the J segment 5 bases; nucleotides outside the gene matches: 3. Written as DNA, the CDR3 is TGTGCCAGCTCTCTACAGGGGGATCAGCCCCAGCATTTT. This codes for CASSLQGDQPQHF.

V usage is TRBV2 and J usage is TRBJ1-2, with no clear D. There are 15 residues in the CDR3. V dropped 0 bases and J dropped 7 bases, with 15 bases sitting between them. Germline CDR1 SNHLY, CDR2 FYNNEI. The CDR3 nucleotides read TGTGCCAGCAGTGAAGCGCTTCGGGGTTGGAGTGGCTACACCTTC. It specifies CASSEALRGWSGYTF.

This clone was seen a single time. This rearrangement joins TRBV4-1 to TRBJ1-3, with 7 bases that match TRBD1. In germline, CDR1 is MGHRA, CDR2 YSYEKL. V lost 4 bases, J lost 0 bases, and 9 bases stayed unmatched. The CDR3 has 17 residues. The CDR3 spells CASSPQTDRNSGNTIYF. The CDR3 DNA sequence: TGCGCCAGCAGCCCTCAAACGGACAGGAACTCTGGAAACACCATATATTTT.

The chain recombines TRBV7-9 with TRBJ1-4; D gene unclear. With 5 bases removed from V and 8 bases from J, the gap between germline ends came to 12 bases. The germline gives CDR1 SEHNR, CDR2 FQNEAQ (reference sequence). The CDR3 has 13 residues. The CDR3 reads CASSERSGEKLFF. CDR3 sequence (DNA): TGTGCCAGCAGCGAGCGGAGTGGCGAAAAACTGTTTTTT.

The chain uses TRBV5-4 and TRBJ2-2; 7 bases agree with TRBD1. Trimming removed 5 bases from V and 1 base from J; junction bases left unmatched: 8. This CDR3 has 16 amino acids. Germline V CDR1 and CDR2: SGHNT, YYREEE (reference sequence). The CDR3 loop reads CASRPTGTENTGELFF. CDR3 sequence (DNA): TGTGCCAGCAGACCAACCGGGACAGAGAACACCGGGGAGCTGTTTTTT.

V and J are TRBV18 and TRBJ2-7, with D tentatively TRBD1 (5 bases). V was clipped by 0 bases and J by 3 bases, with 9 bases between them. Germline V CDR1 and CDR2: KGHSH, LQKENI. The CDR3 spans 14 residues. The CDR3 spells CASSPPTDSYEQYF. The CDR3 region has the DNA TGTGCCAGCTCACCACCGACTGACAGCTACGAGCAGTACTTC.

The gene calls are TRBV7-9 and TRBJ2-7, with TRBD2 identical over 14 bases. CDR3 length equals 19 residues. CDR1 SEHNR and CDR2 FQNEAQ come from the germline V gene (reference sequence). Unmatched junction bases numbered 15, after V lost 4 bases and J lost 4 bases. The CDR3 coding sequence is TGTGCCAGCAGCTCCTCCTGGACTAGCGGGAGGAGGGGGGCTTACGAGCAGTACTTC. This gives the protein CASSSSWTSGRRGAYEQYF.

The chain combines TRBV6-5 with TRBJ2-1; 16 bases match TRBD2. Germline loops: CDR1 MNHEY, CDR2 SVGAGI. There are 15 residues in the CDR3. Trimming removed 6 bases from V and 10 bases from J; junction bases left unmatched: 6. CDR3 loop: CASSRGTSGRVEQFF. For the CDR3, the DNA is TGTGCCAGCAGCCGCGGGACTAGCGGGAGGGTCGAGCAGTTCTTC.

The chain joins TRBV7-3 to TRBJ2-7; 7 positions agree with TRBD2. The germline gives CDR1 SGHTA, CDR2 FQGTGA. This CDR3 has 13 amino acids. V lost 5 bases to trimming and J lost 4 bases; unmatched junction nucleotides: 5. For the CDR3, the DNA is TGTGCCAGCAGCAGCGGGATGGGTTACGAGCAGTACTTC. Translation gives CASSSGMGYEQYF.

The V gene is TRBV2, the J gene TRBJ2-3, with TRBD2 as a possible D gene (7 bases). The CDR3 runs 16 residues. The V end was cut by 7 bases, the J end by 0 bases, with 17 bases between. Looked up from germline, CDR1 is SNHLY and CDR2 is FYNNEI. CDR3 DNA: TGTGCCAGCACCAAAGAGGGGGGGACTAGCACAGATACGCAGTATTTT. It yields the protein CASTKEGGTSTDTQYF.

The V call is TRBV6-1, the J call TRBJ2-1; the match to TRBD2 covers 10 bases. V shed 5 bases, J shed 7 bases, and the junction held 5 bases outside the gene matches. The CDR3 runs 14 residues. Germline V gives CDR1 MNHNS, CDR2 SASEGT. As DNA, the CDR3 is TGTGCCAGCAGTTTCAGCGGGGGGGCGAATGAGCAGTTCTTC. Translated, it gives CASSFSGGANEQFF.

In its sample, this clone was seen a few times. This sequence joins TRBV4-1 and TRBJ2-7; 8 bases are shared with TRBD1. This CDR3 spans 15 amino acids. The trim removed 2 bases at V and 9 bases at J, leaving 12 bases unmatched. The germline gives CDR1 MGHRA, CDR2 YSYEKL. DNA for the CDR3: TGCGCCAGCAGCCAATATTACGGACAGGGAGAAGTGCAGTACTTC. Translating it yields CASSQYYGQGEVQYF.